Presented here are 17 T cell receptor beta chains from one specimen sequenced in a study of T cell responses to AZD1222 COVID-19 vaccine. The protocol was immunoSEQ multiplex PCR, while the TCRdb copy is restricted to in-frame clones and leaves out a portion. The table lists approximately 110,000 clones, 75% to 90% of them singletons. This specimen consisted of peripheral blood, obtained 28 days after the second AZD1222 dose. The source of these receptors is an adult who received the AZD1222 COVID-19 vaccine.

The rearrangement joins TRBV7-2 to TRBJ1-6; D gene ambiguous. Trimming shortened V by 0 bases and J by 15 bases, and 15 bases separated the two germline ends. This CDR3 contains 14 residues. Germline V lookup: CDR1 SGHTA, CDR2 FQGNSA. The DNA for the CDR3 is TGTGCCAGCAGCTTAGCTGAGGTCACGGGAGACCTCCACTTT. Its translation is CASSLAEVTGDLHF.

The V gene is TRBV3-1 (or the pseudogene TRBV3-2), the J gene TRBJ1-5; the D gene is possibly TRBD1 (5 bases). The germline V gene has CDR1 LGHDT and CDR2 YNNKEL (reference sequence). The CDR3 totals 13 residues. Trimming left V 4 bases short and J 7 bases short, with 11 bases between. For the CDR3, the DNA is TGTGCCAGCAGCCGAGGGGTATGGCAGCCCCAGCATTTT. Translating it yields CASSRGVWQPQHF.

This clone was seen only once. The rearrangement uses TRBV10-3 and TRBJ1-3; D is perhaps TRBD1 (5 bases). Between the trimmed V and J ends, which lost 3 bases and 0 bases, there was a span of 6 bases. Germline CDR1 and CDR2: ENHRY and SYGVKD. The CDR3 loop spans 14 amino acids. The CDR3 region has the DNA TGTGCCATCAGTGAAACAGGCTCTGGAAACACCATATATTTT. Protein: CAISETGSGNTIYF.

The chain links TRBV20-1 to TRBJ1-3; tentatively, D is TRBD1 (5 bases). V lost 3 bases and J 4 bases, leaving 13 bases between the germline ends. Germline V gene sequence: CDR1 DFQATT, CDR2 SNEGSKA (reference sequence). The CDR3 totals 14 residues. The CDR3 nucleotides are TGCAGTGCTAGTTCGGGGGGAGAAGGAAACACCATATATTTT. Translation gives CSASSGGEGNTIYF.

The chain employs TRBV5-1 and TRBJ1-6; 10 bases map to TRBD1. The V gene end was trimmed by 3 bases and the J gene end by 1 base; junction bases not matched to a gene: 7. The CDR3 spans 18 residues. Looked up from germline, CDR1 is SGHRS and CDR2 is YFSETQ. CDR3 loop: CASSSLDRGGSYNSPLHF. The CDR3 DNA reads as TGCGCCAGCAGCTCGCTGGACAGGGGGGGATCCTATAATTCACCCCTCCACTTT.

The CDR3 loop reads CASRHQTGVGNTIYF. The CDR3 region has the DNA TGTGCCAGCAGACATCAGACAGGGGTGGGAAACACCATATATTTT. V usage is TRBV28 and J usage is TRBJ1-3, with 8 bases lining up with TRBD1. CDR1 is MDHEN and CDR2 is SYDVKM in the germline V gene. The CDR3 is 15 amino acids. V lost 6 bases and J lost 4; bases outside the gene matches: 8. The full variable domain, in which reference TRBV28 and TRBJ1-3 provide the parts outside the CDR3, is DVKVTQSSRYLVKRTGEKVFLECVQDMDHENMFWYRQDPGLGLRLIYFSYDVKMKEKGDIPEGYSVSREKKERFSLILESASTNQTSMYLCASRHQTGVGNTIYFGEGSWLTVV.

CDR3 residues: CASSLRGDQETQYF. CDR3 DNA: TGCGCCAGCAGCTTACGAGGGGACCAAGAGACCCAGTACTTC. The chain carries TRBV5-1 and TRBJ2-5, with D possibly being TRBD1 or TRBD2 (5 bases each). Germline V CDR1 and CDR2: SGHRS, YFSETQ. V dropped 2 bases and J dropped 0 bases, with 8 bases sitting between them. The CDR3 spans 14 residues.

The V gene is TRBV5-1, the J gene TRBJ1-6; TRBD1 matches at 7 bases. Germline CDR1 reads SGHRS; CDR2 reads YFSETQ. J lost 8 bases, V lost 4 bases, and 6 bases had no gene match. The CDR3 is 14 amino acids. The CDR3 here is CASSIGQVDSPLHF. CDR3 DNA: TGCGCCAGCAGCATAGGACAGGTGGATTCACCCCTCCACTTT.

This sequence joins TRBV6-1 and TRBJ2-1; TRBD2 agrees at 8 bases. V was clipped by 1 base and J by 7 bases; unmatched bases: 6. The CDR3 is 15 residues long. Germline CDR1 reads MNHNS; CDR2 reads SASEGT. CDR3 DNA: TGTGCCAGCAGTGAAGGCGGGGGGCAGAGGAATGAGCAGTTCTTC. It codes for CASSEGGGQRNEQFF.

The chain links TRBV4-1 to TRBJ1-2; 9 bases are shared with TRBD1. The germline CDR1 and CDR2 sequences are MGHRA and YSYEKL. V dropped 2 bases and J dropped 8; count of bases not matched to a gene: 9. This CDR3 contains 15 residues. CDR3 sequence: CASSQPFTGGEGYTF. CDR3 DNA sequence: TGCGCCAGCAGCCAACCCTTTACAGGGGGCGAGGGCTACACCTTC.

In DNA, the CDR3 is TGTGCCAGCTCACCCCCGACGCGTGGAAACACCATATATTTT. Its translation is CASSPPTRGNTIYF. The chain carries TRBV18 and TRBJ1-3; D is ambiguous. Germline-derived CDR1 and CDR2 are KGHSH and LQKENI. V dropped 3 bases and J dropped 3 bases, with 9 bases sitting between them. The CDR3 is 14 residues long.

This clone was seen once. The gene calls are TRBV3-1 (or the pseudogene TRBV3-2) and TRBJ2-7; D is possibly TRBD2 (7 bases). CDR1 is LGHDT, CDR2 YNNKEL, per germline (reference sequence). CDR3 length equals 18 residues. V lost 1 base and J lost 0, with 19 bases in between. The CDR3 sequence: CASSQGGRRGPSSYEQYF. The CDR3 DNA reads TGTGCCAGCAGCCAAGGAGGGAGGCGGGGGCCAAGCTCCTACGAGCAGTACTTC.

In this sample, this clone turned up a few times. The chain joins TRBV9 to TRBJ2-2; D is perhaps TRBD2 (6 bases). The ends were cut back, 0 bases at V and 2 bases at J, with 8 bases in the middle. CDR3 length: 15 residues. The germline V gene has CDR1 SGDLS and CDR2 YYNGEE. The CDR3 protein is CASSVVGTNTGELFF. Here the CDR3 DNA reads TGTGCCAGCAGCGTAGTAGGGACTAACACCGGGGAGCTGTTTTTT.

The V gene is TRBV24-1, the J gene TRBJ1-1; 9 bases map to TRBD1. Unmatched junction bases numbered 1, after V lost 5 bases and J lost 1 base. This CDR3 comprises 14 residues. Germline V gene sequence: CDR1 KGHDR, CDR2 SFDVKD. DNA for the CDR3: TGTGCCACCAGTGGGGGACAGGGGAACACTGAAGCTTTCTTT. It specifies CATSGGQGNTEAFF.

The CDR3 DNA follows: TGCAGTGCTAGTTCCCCCCTCTGGGGTACTGAAGCTTTCTTT. Encoded protein: CSASSPLWGTEAFF. This chain connects TRBV20-1 to TRBJ1-1; D unclear. Trimming left V 3 bases short and J 5 bases short, with 16 bases between. The V gene's germline CDR1 is DFQATT and CDR2 SNEGSKA (reference sequence). CDR3 length equals 14 residues.

The chain combines TRBV3-1 (or the pseudogene TRBV3-2) with TRBJ1-6; D possibly corresponds to TRBD1 (6 bases). This CDR3 spans 15 amino acids. V lost 3 bases to trimming and J lost 4 bases, with 10 bases between them. The V gene's germline CDR1 is LGHDT and CDR2 YNNKEL (reference sequence). The CDR3 coding sequence is TGTGCCAGCAGCCAGGGGGGGCAGTATAATTCACCCCTCCACTTT. Translation gives CASSQGGQYNSPLHF.

This chain links TRBV5-6 with TRBJ1-1; D not resolved. The V and J ends lost 2 bases and 1 base respectively, with 12 bases between them. The germline CDR1 and CDR2 sequences are SGHDT and YYEEEE. The CDR3 has 15 amino acids. For the CDR3, the DNA is TGTGCCAGCAGCTTCCCCCGCGGGGAGAACACTGAAGCTTTCTTT. It translates to CASSFPRGENTEAFF. Drawing the rest from reference TRBV5-6 and TRBJ1-1, the complete variable domain is DAGVTQSPTHLIKTRGQQVTLRCSPKSGHDTVSWYQQALGQGPQFIFQYYEEEERQRGNFPDRFSGHQFPNYSSELNVNALLLGDSALYLCASSFPRGENTEAFFGQGTRLTVV.